The clone carrying this T cell receptor beta chain was seen only a few times. No antigen is known for it. The CDR3 contains 13 residues. The V gene lost 5 bases and the J gene lost 4 bases, with 9 bases spanning the gap. Germline V lookup: CDR1 SEHNR, CDR2 FQNEAQ (reference sequence). This entry belongs to a study of OX40 agonist ivuxolimab in advanced cancers. Study details: Ivuxolimab was delivered to patients intravenously every 2 weeks at doses spanning 0.01 to 10 mg/kg. Two cutaneous melanoma patients and one hepatocellular carcinoma patient, three in all, had partial responses. Findings and limits, study-wide: Averaged across samples, CD8+ T cells carried more expanded clones than CD4+ did.

The table came from immunoSEQ multiplex PCR; TCRdb's copy has only in-frame clones and leaves some out. The sample holds 50,000 or so clones; about 88% are singletons and the top ten take 0.64%. The genes are TRBV7-9 and TRBJ1-5; no firm D call. Sample: CD4+ or CD8+ T cells sorted from blood, taken in a trial of the OX40 agonist ivuxolimab. The source is an adult with an advanced solid tumor such as melanoma, head and neck, liver or kidney cancer. This chain's CDR3 is CASSERTNQPQHF. CDR3 sequence (DNA): TGTGCCAGCAGCGAAAGAACTAATCAGCCCCAGCATTTT.